The present entry profiles one T cell receptor (beta chain) with its context. The record originates from a study of control samples from healthy donors and cancer patients. The CDR3 has 14 residues. V shed 4 bases and J 6 bases; nucleotides not matched to a gene: 8. CDR1 and CDR2 (germline): SGHRS, YFSETQ. The method was immunoSEQ multiplex PCR; TCRdb's version includes in-frame clones alone and lacks a portion of them. The sample carries 100,000 to 150,000 clones, over 75% recorded once. The clonotype originates from a man aged 18 to 29 in good health. Specimen: blood. The chain carries TRBV5-1 and TRBJ1-2, with 8 bases lining up with TRBD1. This CDR3 reads CASSLMTGEDGYTF. In DNA, the CDR3 is TGCGCCAGCAGCCTAATGACAGGGGAGGATGGCTACACCTTC.